What follows are 30 T cell receptor beta chains derived from one specimen sequenced in a study of T-cell memory formation after mild COVID-19 (dated by TCRdb to the early 2020s). Receptor libraries were prepared by 5' RACE. Sequencing was carried out with an Illumina NovaSeq 6000. The raw public data were reprocessed by TCRdb itself: fastp quality trimming at Q25, MiXCR clonotype calling, in-frame beta chains only. Every CDR3 protein is listed once, alongside the most common genes and DNA of its rows. Counted in this sample were fewer than 650,000 distinct CDR3 sequences; less than 25% of them appeared once. Of the sample, 7% to 9% falls within the top ten clones. The source material was PBMCs or a T cell subset sorted from them (not recorded which). The source of these receptors is an adult woman who had mild COVID-19 (a few samples of this study predate the infection). The sample titles of this study are shuffled in the database, so cell type and time point are left out; the donor was told from shared clones.

This CDR3 is CATSDLRSGNEQFF. The CDR3 bases are TGTGCCACCAGTGATTTGAGATCGGGGAATGAGCAGTTCTTC. This chain uses TRBV24-1 with TRBJ2-1; tentatively, D is TRBD2 (5 bases). This CDR3 is built from 14 residues. V was shortened by 0 bases and J by 7 bases, with 9 bases between the two germline ends. Germline CDR1 reads KGHDR; CDR2 reads SFDVKD.

V and J are TRBV7-6 and TRBJ2-3, with 7 bases that match TRBD2. The CDR3 covers 17 residues. Germline CDR1 and CDR2: SGHVS and FNYEAQ. Losses at the gene ends were 5 bases for V and 9 bases for J; bases not matched to a gene: 20. The CDR3 sequence: CASSLSPLRAGEITQYF. The CDR3 region has the DNA TGTGCCAGCAGCCTCTCTCCCCTGAGGGCGGGAGAGATAACGCAGTATTTT.

The V call is TRBV2, the J call TRBJ2-2; TRBD2 is a possible D gene (6 bases). Germline V gene data show CDR1 as SNHLY and CDR2 as FYNNEI. V was clipped by 11 bases and J by 4 bases, with 14 bases between them. This CDR3 has 13 amino acids. CDR3 DNA sequence: TGTGCCGGAGGGGTAGTAGGCACCGGGGAGCTGTTTTTT. Translating it yields CAGGVVGTGELFF. The variable domain in full, with the rest retrieved from reference TRBV2 and TRBJ2-2, is EPEVTQTPSHQVTQMGQEVILRCVPISNHLYFYWYRQILGQKVEFLVSFYNNEISEKSEIFDDQFSVERPDGSNFTLKIRSTKLEDSAMYFCAGGVVGTGELFFGEGSRLTVL.

This clonotype has only one observation. The chain uses TRBV2 and TRBJ1-5, with TRBD1 matching over 8 bases. The CDR3 is made up of 14 amino acids. With V trimmed by 8 bases and J by 3 bases, 6 bases remained unmatched. Per germline, CDR1 SNHLY and CDR2 FYNNEI. This CDR3 is CASEGQVVNQPQHF. CDR3 DNA sequence: TGTGCCAGCGAGGGACAGGTCGTCAATCAGCCCCAGCATTTT.

The V gene is TRBV7-2, the J gene TRBJ1-1; 8 positions match TRBD1. The CDR3 extends over 19 amino acids. Germline trimming cut 4 bases from V and 0 bases from J; bases unmatched to any gene: 16. CDR1 and CDR2 from the germline V gene are SGHTA and FQGNSA. CDR3 in amino acids: CASSYRTGSLLGLNTEAFF. Here the CDR3 DNA reads TGTGCCAGCAGCTATCGGACAGGGTCGCTTTTGGGTTTGAACACTGAAGCTTTCTTT. Complete variable domain (other parts from reference TRBV7-2 and TRBJ1-1): GAGVSQSPSNKVTEKGKDVELRCDPISGHTALYWYRQSLGQGLEFLIYFQGNSAPDKSGLPSDRFSAERTGGSVSTLTIQRTQQEDSAVYLCASSYRTGSLLGLNTEAFFGQGTRLTVV.

This chain uses TRBV3-1 with TRBJ1-2; D is possibly TRBD1 (6 bases). The V end lost 4 bases, the J end lost 2 bases, and 11 bases lay between the germline ends. Per germline, CDR1 LGHDT and CDR2 YNNKEL (reference sequence). The CDR3 loop spans 14 amino acids. CDR3 region: CASSRTEPNYGYTF. The CDR3, as DNA: TGTGCCAGCAGCCGGACAGAACCGAACTATGGCTACACCTTC. The full variable domain, in which reference TRBV3-1 and TRBJ1-2 provide the parts outside the CDR3, is DTAVSQTPKYLVTQMGNDKSIKCEQNLGHDTMYWYKQDSKKFLKIMFSYNNKELIINETVPNRFSPKSPDKAHLNLHINSLELGDSAVYFCASSRTEPNYGYTFGSGTRLTVV.

This clonotype was counted only a few times. The rearrangement joins TRBV24-1 to TRBJ2-1; 10 bases agree with TRBD1. V shed 8 bases, J shed 5 bases, and the junction held 5 bases outside the gene matches. The CDR3 has 14 amino acids. Germline loops: CDR1 KGHDR, CDR2 SFDVKD. The CDR3 here is CATKGGTGDNEQFF. The CDR3 bases are TGTGCCACCAAGGGCGGGACAGGGGACAATGAGCAGTTCTTC.

This clonotype was counted between two and nine times. The gene calls are TRBV7-2 and TRBJ2-3, with 10 bases aligning to TRBD2. The CDR3 spans 17 residues. Germline-derived CDR1 and CDR2 are SGHTA and FQGNSA. The V and J ends lost 4 bases and 4 bases, in that order; junction bases with no gene match: 11. As DNA, the CDR3 is TGTGCCAGCAGCTCCCATAGGTCTAGCGGGAGTTCAGATACGCAGTATTTT. Protein: CASSSHRSSGSSDTQYF.

The rearrangement uses TRBV3-1 and TRBJ1-1; D is perhaps TRBD1 (6 bases). CDR1 is LGHDT, CDR2 YNNKEL, per germline (reference sequence). This CDR3 is built from 12 residues. V was clipped by 8 bases and J by 3 bases, with 10 bases between them. Here the CDR3 DNA reads TGTGCCAGCGGTTACAGGGACACTGAAGCTTTCTTT. As protein: CASGYRDTEAFF. The full variable domain, with the rest looked up from reference TRBV3-1 and TRBJ1-1, is DTAVSQTPKYLVTQMGNDKSIKCEQNLGHDTMYWYKQDSKKFLKIMFSYNNKELIINETVPNRFSPKSPDKAHLNLHINSLELGDSAVYFCASGYRDTEAFFGQGTRLTVV.

The chain has TRBV6-6 and TRBJ2-7; 8 nucleotides match TRBD1. The CDR3 is made up of 14 amino acids. J gave up 5 bases and V 5 bases, and 8 bases lay outside the gene matches. CDR1 is MNHNY and CDR2 is SVGAGI in the germline V gene (reference sequence). The CDR3 DNA follows: TGTGCCAGCAGTCCCCCCCGGGACAGGAACGAGCAGTACTTC. Protein sequence: CASSPPRDRNEQYF.

This chain joins TRBV5-6 and TRBJ2-2, with D tentatively TRBD1 (5 bases). CDR1 and CDR2 (germline): SGHDT, YYEEEE. The CDR3 has 16 amino acids. Deletions cut 4 bases from V and 3 bases from J, with 16 bases between. The CDR3 nucleotides are TGTGCCAGCAGCAAGATGGGGCTCCCCGACACCGGGGAGCTGTTTTTT. Its translation: CASSKMGLPDTGELFF. The full variable domain, its missing parts supplied by reference TRBV5-6 and TRBJ2-2, is DAGVTQSPTHLIKTRGQQVTLRCSPKSGHDTVSWYQQALGQGPQFIFQYYEEEERQRGNFPDRFSGHQFPNYSSELNVNALLLGDSALYLCASSKMGLPDTGELFFGEGSRLTVL.

This clonotype occurred a few times. The chain carries TRBV12-3 or TRBV12-4 and TRBJ2-7; D gene uncertain. The CDR3 contains 14 residues. Trimming left V 3 bases short and J 0 bases short, with 9 bases between. CDR3: CASSFKAISYEQYF. DNA for the CDR3: TGTGCCAGCAGTTTTAAGGCTATCTCCTACGAGCAGTACTTC.

The table lists this clonotype with a few counts. The chain uses TRBV5-1 and TRBJ1-1; D remains unclear. The CDR3 totals 11 residues. V was trimmed by 4 bases and J by 7 bases, leaving 8 bases between them. Per germline, CDR1 SGHRS and CDR2 YFSETQ. The CDR3 sequence: CASSTEVEAFF. Here the CDR3 DNA reads TGCGCCAGCAGCACGGAGGTTGAAGCTTTCTTT.

This clonotype came up a few times. The genes are TRBV20-1 and TRBJ1-5, with a possible D match to TRBD1 (5 bases). Germline-derived CDR1 and CDR2 are DFQATT and SNEGSKA (reference sequence). The CDR3 runs 14 residues. Trimming left V 0 bases short and J 4 bases short, with 10 bases between. CDR3 sequence reads: CSARDKAGNQPQHF. The CDR3 DNA sequence: TGCAGTGCTAGAGATAAAGCAGGGAATCAGCCCCAGCATTTT.

The chain's CDR3 is CASSPGQGVLVNGYTF. The CDR3 nucleotides read TGTGCCAGCAGCCCGGGACAGGGGGTTTTGGTAAATGGCTACACCTTC. The gene calls are TRBV25-1 and TRBJ1-2, with 11 bases identical to TRBD1. This CDR3 contains 16 residues. V was pared by 6 bases and J by 6 bases, with 12 bases of the junction left unmatched. Germline CDR1 reads MGHDK; CDR2 reads SYGVNS.

The chain employs TRBV20-1 and TRBJ2-1, with 13 bases aligning to TRBD2. Trimming at V came to 4 bases and at J to 6 bases, leaving 9 bases not matched to a gene. Germline V CDR1 and CDR2: DFQATT, SNEGSKA (reference sequence). This CDR3 has 16 residues. The CDR3 sequence is CSATGELAGGPNEQFF. The DNA for the CDR3 is TGCAGTGCTACCGGTGAACTAGCGGGAGGGCCCAATGAGCAGTTCTTC.

The rearrangement uses TRBV6-1 and TRBJ1-2; a weak D match, TRBD1 (6 bases). The CDR3 runs 14 residues. CDR1 and CDR2 (germline): MNHNS, SASEGT. V gave up 6 bases and J gave up 0 bases, with 11 bases separating them. The CDR3 sequence is CASRGAVANYGYTF. In nucleotides, the CDR3 is TGTGCCAGCAGGGGGGCGGTGGCTAACTATGGCTACACCTTC.

The chain is built from TRBV7-3 and TRBJ2-3, with 7 bases that match TRBD1. CDR1 is SGHTA and CDR2 is FQGTGA in the germline V gene. The CDR3 consists of 15 residues. The ends lost 2 bases at V and 9 bases at J; junction bases unmatched: 11. The DNA of the CDR3 is TGTGCCAGCAGCTTAGGACAGGCTACTTGGGGAACGCAGTATTTT. It specifies CASSLGQATWGTQYF. Based on the CDR3 plus reference TRBV7-3 and TRBJ2-3, the full variable domain is GAGVSQTPSNKVTEKGKYVELRCDPISGHTALYWYRQSLGQGPEFLIYFQGTGAADDSGLPNDRFFAVRPEGSVSTLKIQRTERGDSAVYLCASSLGQATWGTQYFGPGTRLTVL.

The sample holds a few counts of this clonotype. The V call is TRBV27, the J call TRBJ2-4, with D uncertain. The CDR3 covers 16 residues. In germline, CDR1 is MNHEY, CDR2 SMNVEV (reference sequence). Trimming removed 9 bases at V and 0 bases at J, with 18 bases between. The CDR3 loop reads CASSARDNLAKNIQYF. CDR3 nucleotide sequence: TGTGCCAGTTCCGCTAGAGACAACCTAGCCAAAAACATTCAGTACTTC.

This clonotype was counted only a few times. This chain uses TRBV7-3 with TRBJ2-5; D not certain. This CDR3 has 13 amino acids. Germline CDR1 and CDR2: SGHTA and FQGTGA. Trimming stripped 2 bases from V and 5 bases from J, with 9 bases between. The CDR3 nucleotides are TGTGCCAGCAGCTTAGGGTTTGGGGAGACCCAGTACTTC. Translation: CASSLGFGETQYF.

J is TRBJ2-2 and V is TRBV12-3 or TRBV12-4, with D possibly matching TRBD1 (6 bases). This CDR3 comprises 14 residues. Deletions cut 3 bases from V and 6 bases from J, with 11 bases between. The CDR3 nucleotides are TGTGCCAGCAGTTTCGTACAGGGTCCCGGGGAGCTGTTTTTT. Its protein product is CASSFVQGPGELFF.

This clonotype has only a few counts. The V call is TRBV7-9, the J call TRBJ2-7, with 8 bases that match TRBD1. Germline V gene sequence: CDR1 SEHNR, CDR2 FQNEAQ (reference sequence). J was trimmed by 5 bases and V by 2 bases; bases with no gene match: 5. The CDR3 is made up of 14 amino acids. As DNA, the CDR3 is TGTGCCAGCAGCTTACGACAGGGGATCGACGAGCAGTACTTC. This gives the protein CASSLRQGIDEQYF.

This clonotype has only a few counts. V and J are TRBV2 and TRBJ1-5; 7 bases are a match to TRBD1. There are 12 residues in the CDR3. Germline lookup yields CDR1 SNHLY and CDR2 FYNNEI. V lost 6 bases and J lost 6; bases outside the gene matches: 2. CDR3 in amino acids: CASRQGLQPQHF. The CDR3 nucleotides are TGTGCCAGCAGACAGGGGCTTCAGCCCCAGCATTTT.

This rearrangement joins TRBV7-3 to TRBJ2-1; TRBD2 agrees at 10 bases. The CDR3 spans 15 residues. Trimming took 5 bases from V and 5 from J; bases not matched to a gene: 6. CDR1 is SGHTA and CDR2 is FQGTGA in the germline V gene. CDR3 nucleotide sequence: TGTGCCAGCAGCCAGAGCGGGGGGGGACACAATGAGCAGTTCTTC. Protein product: CASSQSGGGHNEQFF.

This clonotype was observed a handful of times. The chain couples TRBV7-9 to TRBJ2-5; 9 nucleotides line up with TRBD2. The CDR3 has 16 amino acids. Germline V gene sequence: CDR1 SEHNR, CDR2 FQNEAQ (reference sequence). Germline trimming cut 1 base from V and 1 base from J; bases unmatched to any gene: 4. CDR3 nucleotide sequence: TGTGCCAGCAGCTTAGAAGTAGCGGGGGCCCAAGAGACCCAGTACTTC. Encoded protein: CASSLEVAGAQETQYF.

This clonotype has a count of ten or more. The chain uses TRBV21-1 and TRBJ2-7. TRBV21-1 is flagged as a pseudogene. The CDR3 length is 15 residues. CDR3 loop: CASSGLAPSSYEQYF. CDR3 in DNA: TGTGCCAGCAGCGGCTTGGCACCTAGCTCCTACGAGCAGTACTTC.

This clonotype has a count of ten or more. The chain couples TRBV7-8 to TRBJ1-1; perhaps TRBD1 as D (5 bases). CDR1 SGHVS and CDR2 FQNEAQ come from the germline V gene. Between the trimmed V and J ends, which lost 4 bases and 3 bases, there was a span of 9 bases. This CDR3 region has 13 residues. CDR3 in amino acids: CASSWGRDTEAFF. CDR3 bases: TGTGCCAGCAGCTGGGGACGGGACACTGAAGCTTTCTTT.

This clonotype has more than one count but fewer than ten. This chain uses TRBV7-6 with TRBJ1-4, with D unresolved. Trimming removed 1 base from V and 2 bases from J, with 8 bases in between. CDR1 is SGHVS and CDR2 is FNYEAQ in the germline V gene. The CDR3 extends over 15 amino acids. The CDR3 reads CASSLGLTTNEKLFF. CDR3 sequence (DNA): TGTGCCAGCAGCTTAGGGCTTACCACTAATGAAAAACTGTTTTTT. The full variable domain, rest sourced from reference TRBV7-6 and TRBJ1-4, is GAGVSQSPRYKVTKRGQDVALRCDPISGHVSLYWYRQALGQGPEFLTYFNYEAQQDKSGLPNDRFSAERPEGSISTLTIQRTEQRDSAMYRCASSLGLTTNEKLFFGSGTQLSVL.

This clonotype appeared a few times. This chain connects TRBV19 to TRBJ1-5, with D unclear. Germline CDR1 LNHDA, CDR2 SQIVND (reference sequence). V lost 4 bases, J lost 2 bases, and 6 bases lay in between. CDR3 length: 13 residues. CDR3 bases: TGTGCCAGTAGTAATAGGGGCAATCAGCCCCAGCATTTT. Protein product: CASSNRGNQPQHF.

The chain has TRBV5-5 and TRBJ2-1; D unresolved. Trimming removed 6 bases from V and 10 bases from J, with 17 bases in between. The V gene's germline CDR1 is SGHKS and CDR2 YYEKEE (reference sequence). The CDR3 runs 13 residues. CDR3 residues: CASTTWVGSEQFF. The CDR3 DNA is TGTGCCAGCACCACCTGGGTGGGGTCCGAGCAGTTCTTC.